Following are 2 T cell receptor beta chains from one sample sequenced in a study of identical twins. TCRdb re-called the 5' RACE reads through MiXCR, storing one row per CDR3 protein. The data contain fewer than 900,000 distinct CDR3 sequences, approximately 21% of them seen just once; the ten biggest clones take up 4% to 5.5%. This sample was shared with a second study, whose subject was T cells expressing NK-cell markers.

The sequenced material came from PBMCs. The receptors were sampled from a woman under 30 in good health.

The chain joins TRBV10-3 to TRBJ2-7; 7 nucleotides agree with TRBD1. Per germline, CDR1 ENHRY and CDR2 SYGVKD. The CDR3 is 14 residues long. Unmatched junction bases numbered 9, after V lost 5 bases and J lost 5 bases. The CDR3 sequence is CAISRPGQTHEQYF. The CDR3 DNA reads as TGTGCCATCAGTAGACCGGGACAGACGCACGAGCAGTACTTC.

This clonotype has at least ten counts. J is TRBJ2-1 and V is TRBV29-1; 8 bases are shared with TRBD2. Per germline, CDR1 SQVTM and CDR2 ANQGSEA. The CDR3 loop spans 13 amino acids. With V trimmed by 3 bases and J by 8 bases, 6 bases remained unmatched. In DNA, the CDR3 is TGCAGCGTTGACGGGGGGGCGAGCGATGAGCAGTTCTTC. Its protein product is CSVDGGASDEQFF.